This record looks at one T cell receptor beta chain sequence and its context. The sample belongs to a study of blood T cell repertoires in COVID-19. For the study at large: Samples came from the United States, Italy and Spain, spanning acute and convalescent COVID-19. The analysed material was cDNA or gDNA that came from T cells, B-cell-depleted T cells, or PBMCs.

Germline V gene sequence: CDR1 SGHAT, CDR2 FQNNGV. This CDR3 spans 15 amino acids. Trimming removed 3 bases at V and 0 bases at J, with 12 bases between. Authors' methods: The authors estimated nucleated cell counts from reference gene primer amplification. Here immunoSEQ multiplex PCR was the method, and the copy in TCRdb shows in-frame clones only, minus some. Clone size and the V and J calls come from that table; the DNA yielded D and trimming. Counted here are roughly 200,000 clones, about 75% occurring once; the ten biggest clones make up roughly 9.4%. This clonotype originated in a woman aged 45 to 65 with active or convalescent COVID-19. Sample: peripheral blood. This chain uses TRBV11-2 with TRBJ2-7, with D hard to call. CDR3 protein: CASSFSAGSSYEQYF. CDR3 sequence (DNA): TGTGCCAGCAGCTTTTCGGCAGGCAGCTCCTACGAGCAGTACTTC.